This T cell receptor (beta chain) is drawn from a study of PD-L1 blockade in urothelial cancer. Study information: Atezolizumab, begun by patients in the mid-2010s, was given at 1,200 mg intravenously every 3 weeks. Enrolled patients had been treated previously with 0 to 3 chemotherapy regimens.

This clone was observed once. Assay: immunoSEQ multiplex PCR; the TCRdb copy retains only in-frame clones and omits some. Of about 38,000 clones listed, roughly 90% are singletons. Time point in this sample: peripheral blood 6 weeks after treatment start. The cohort comprised individuals with locally advanced or metastatic urothelial carcinoma. Here the sequenced sample was PBMCs, taken around atezolizumab (anti-PD-L1) treatment. The TCR originated in a man aged 60-69 years with urothelial cancer.

The CDR3 is CASSYETLGGELFF. CDR3 DNA: TGTGCCAGCAGTTACGAGACATTGGGCGGGGAGCTGTTTTTT. The rearrangement uses TRBV6-5 and TRBJ2-2; D unclear. The germline V gene has CDR1 MNHEY and CDR2 SVGAGI. The CDR3 spans 14 residues. V shed 2 bases and J shed 7 bases, with 11 bases lying between them.